These 16 T cell receptor beta chains originate from one sample sequenced in a study of read filtering for tumor transcriptome and immune sequencing. From approximately 430 ng of RNA, a library with molecular barcoded alpha/delta and beta/gamma adaptors was made. Each CDR3 protein gets one entry after TCRdb re-called the reads with MiXCR. The sample lists approximately 57,000 distinct CDR3 sequences; roughly 12% were seen once. The sequenced material came from a population of CD138-negative cells sorted from bone marrow. The receptor set was obtained from a donor aged 40 or over with multiple myeloma.

In its sample, this clonotype was seen many times. This chain uses TRBV5-1 with TRBJ2-7; D uncertain. This CDR3 is built from 11 residues. Looked up from germline, CDR1 is SGHRS and CDR2 is YFSETQ. Trimming removed 3 bases from V and 4 bases from J, with 5 bases in between. The CDR3 reads CASSYDYEQYF. The CDR3, as DNA: TGCGCCAGCAGCTACGATTACGAGCAGTACTTC.

This clonotype has a count of ten or more. The chain carries TRBV11-2 and TRBJ2-1; 15 nucleotides line up with TRBD2. CDR1 SGHAT and CDR2 FQNNGV come from the germline V gene. Trimming cost V 5 bases and J 5 bases; bases outside gene matches: 7. This CDR3 contains 17 residues. CDR3 protein: CASSPLGLAGGDNEQFF. CDR3 nucleotides: TGTGCCAGCAGCCCCCTCGGACTAGCGGGGGGGGACAATGAGCAGTTCTTC. The full variable domain, its missing parts supplied by reference TRBV11-2 and TRBJ2-1, is EAGVAQSPRYKIIEKRQSVAFWCNPISGHATLYWYQQILGQGPKLLIQFQNNGVVDDSQLPKDRFSAERLKGVDSTLKIQPAKLEDSAVYLCASSPLGLAGGDNEQFFGPGTRLTVL.

Many counts were recorded for this clonotype. CDR3 residues: CATSDPGAGNQPQHF. CDR3 DNA sequence: TGTGCCACCAGTGACCCGGGGGCGGGGAATCAGCCCCAGCATTTT. The rearrangement uses TRBV24-1 and TRBJ1-5, with D perhaps TRBD1 (6 bases). This CDR3 has 15 residues. The germline V gene has CDR1 KGHDR and CDR2 SFDVKD. The V end lost 4 bases, the J end lost 4 bases, and 13 bases lay between the germline ends.

This chain uses TRBV6-1 with TRBJ2-7; no clear D. Looked up from germline, CDR1 is MNHNS and CDR2 is SASEGT. CDR3 length: 13 amino acids. Trimming shortened V by 8 bases and J by 10 bases, and 21 bases separated the two germline ends. The CDR3 DNA follows: TGTGCCAGCTGCCCCAACTTTAGCAGTTTTCAGTACTTC. It specifies CASCPNFSSFQYF.

The rearrangement uses TRBV4-1 and TRBJ1-2; no reliable D call. From germline, CDR1 is MGHRA and CDR2 YSYEKL. This CDR3 is built from 17 residues. With 1 base removed from V and 2 bases from J, the gap between germline ends came to 17 bases. CDR3 sequence reads: CASSQVPLPPRNYGYTF. DNA of the CDR3: TGCGCCAGCAGCCAAGTACCCCTCCCCCCCCGAAACTATGGCTACACCTTC.

This clonotype showed up many times. Germline is not matched at one junction end, which may reflect a read error. The V and J genes are TRBV29-1 and TRBJ1-2, with 9 bases identical to TRBD1. CDR3 length: 14 amino acids. Germline values: CDR1 SQVTM, CDR2 ANQGSEA. This CDR3 reads CSVPAPGQGPSSAF. CDR3 DNA sequence: TGCAGCGTTCCCGCTCCGGGACAGGGTCCCTCGTCCGCCTTC.

The table lists this clonotype with many counts. The chain joins TRBV5-1 to TRBJ2-3, with 8 bases lining up with TRBD2. V lost 4 bases and J lost 6; bases outside the gene matches: 7. CDR3 length: 14 amino acids. Germline CDR1 SGHRS, CDR2 YFSETQ. The CDR3 bases are TGCGCCAGCAGCGACGGGACTAGTGTGGATACGCAGTATTTT. Its translation is CASSDGTSVDTQYF.

V is TRBV4-1 and J is TRBJ2-5; tentatively, D is TRBD1 or TRBD2 (6 bases each). Germline loops: CDR1 MGHRA, CDR2 YSYEKL. The length of the CDR3 is 15 residues. V lost 0 bases to trimming and J lost 0 bases, with 8 bases between them. The CDR3 nucleotides are TGCGCCAGCAGCCAAGACGGGGGCAACCAAGAGACCCAGTACTTC. Its protein is CASSQDGGNQETQYF.

This chain joins TRBV18 and TRBJ2-7; no reliable D call. The germline V gene has CDR1 KGHSH and CDR2 LQKENI. V lost 3 bases and J lost 3, with 18 bases in between. This CDR3 is 16 amino acids long. CDR3 sequence (DNA): TGTGCCAGCTCACCCCAACTTTCCACAGTACGCTACGAGCAGTACTTC. Residues: CASSPQLSTVRYEQYF. The full variable domain, rest sourced from reference TRBV18 and TRBJ2-7, is NAGVMQNPRHLVRRRGQEARLRCSPMKGHSHVYWYRQLPEEGLKFMVYLQKENIIDESGMPKERFSAEFPKEGPSILRIQQVVRGDSAAYFCASSPQLSTVRYEQYFGPGTRLTVT.

This clonotype has a single count. This clone may be a read error of a much larger clone one base away. V is TRBV12-3 or TRBV12-4 and J is TRBJ1-2, with 9 bases aligning to TRBD1. The CDR3 has 13 amino acids. CDR3 sequence reads: CASSSTGGVGHTF. The DNA of the CDR3 is TGTGCCAGCAGTTCCACAGGGGGCGTTGGCCACACCTTC.

This clonotype was detected many times. This rearrangement joins TRBV7-2 to TRBJ1-5, with TRBD1 identical over 10 bases. The CDR3 runs 15 residues. The germline V gene encodes CDR1 SGHTA and CDR2 FQGNSA. Trimming at V came to 5 bases and at J to 6 bases, leaving 7 bases not matched to a gene. The CDR3 region has the DNA TGTGCCAGCAGCCCCAGGACAGGGGGTTTTCAGCCCCAGCATTTT. Its protein is CASSPRTGGFQPQHF.

The chain has TRBV12-3 or TRBV12-4 and TRBJ2-1, with 7 positions matching TRBD2. The CDR3 is made up of 16 amino acids. V lost 6 bases and J lost 4; bases outside the gene matches: 12. DNA of the CDR3: TGTGCCAGCAGGAGCCGCGGGCGGGGGAAGTACAATGAGCAGTTCTTC. Translation gives CASRSRGRGKYNEQFF.

This clonotype showed up many times. This sequence joins TRBV6-1 and TRBJ2-1; 8 bases fit TRBD1. V shed 6 bases and J 7 bases; nucleotides not matched to a gene: 5. Germline CDR1 MNHNS, CDR2 SASEGT. The CDR3 loop spans 13 amino acids. CDR3: CASRTGGGNEQFF. CDR3 bases: TGTGCCAGCAGAACAGGGGGTGGGAATGAGCAGTTCTTC.

In this sample, this clonotype turned up many times. V and J are TRBV7-9 and TRBJ1-4, with a tentative D call TRBD1 (6 bases). The CDR3 covers 14 residues. Germline CDR1 and CDR2: SEHNR and FQNEAQ (reference sequence). Trimming shortened V by 5 bases and J by 8 bases, and 15 bases separated the two germline ends. CDR3 sequence (DNA): TGTGCCAGCAGCCAAGGACAGCGGAGCGAAAAACTGTTTTTT. It codes for CASSQGQRSEKLFF.

This clonotype was seen ten or more times. The chain employs TRBV9 and TRBJ1-1; TRBD1 is a possible D gene (6 bases). Germline loops: CDR1 SGDLS, CDR2 YYNGEE. CDR3 size: 15 residues. V shed 6 bases and J shed 1 base, with 16 bases lying between them. The CDR3 DNA reads as TGTGCCAGCAATAAAAGGGGAGGGGGGAACACTGAAGCTTTCTTT. This codes for CASNKRGGGNTEAFF.

This clonotype was seen a few times. The genes are TRBV6-5 and TRBJ2-7; tentatively, D is TRBD1 (6 bases). The V end lost 4 bases, the J end lost 5 bases, and 21 bases lay between the germline ends. The CDR3 has 16 amino acids. Germline-derived CDR1 and CDR2 are MNHEY and SVGAGI. CDR3: CASSFSTLGARNEQYF. The DNA for the CDR3 is TGTGCCAGCAGTTTCTCAACCTTGGGGGCGAGGAACGAGCAGTACTTC.